This T cell receptor (beta chain) was sequenced during a study of control samples from healthy donors and cancer patients. Libraries were prepared by immunoSEQ multiplex PCR; TCRdb keeps only in-frame clonotypes and omits some of them. The repertoire consists of 80,000 or so clones, with around 94% occurring once and the leading ten covering roughly 6.2%. This clone was recorded only once. This receptor was identified in a woman aged 35 to 49 in good health. The sequenced material came from blood.

CDR3 protein: CASSLGAGGGEKLFF. In nucleotides, the CDR3 is TGTGCCAGCAGCTTGGGCGCAGGGGGGGGTGAAAAACTGTTTTTT. The rearrangement joins TRBV5-4 to TRBJ1-4, with 7 bases lining up with TRBD1. CDR3 length equals 15 residues. Trimming at V came to 0 bases and at J to 7 bases, leaving 6 bases not matched to a gene. Germline loops: CDR1 SGHNT, CDR2 YYREEE (reference sequence).